Following are 23 T cell receptor beta chains from one sample sequenced in a study of blood T cell repertoires in COVID-19. Here immunoSEQ multiplex PCR was the method, and the copy in TCRdb shows in-frame clones only, minus some. This table has approximately 460,000 clones, approximately 92% appearing once. Sequencing was performed on peripheral blood. The receptors derive from a man aged 18 to 35 with COVID-19, enrolled during active disease.

The chain joins TRBV20-1 to TRBJ2-1; tentatively, D is TRBD2 (6 bases). The CDR3 totals 11 residues. The germline gives CDR1 DFQATT, CDR2 SNEGSKA (reference sequence). Trimming left V 6 bases short and J 14 bases short, with 17 bases between. The CDR3 loop reads CSAQQSGYEFF. CDR3 bases: TGCAGTGCCCAACAAAGCGGGTACGAGTTCTTC.

The rearrangement uses TRBV5-1 and TRBJ2-2; weak D call: TRBD2 (6 bases). The CDR3 is made up of 17 amino acids. V dropped 3 bases and J dropped 5 bases, with 20 bases sitting between them. Germline V lookup: CDR1 SGHRS, CDR2 YFSETQ. This CDR3 is CASSSPLAGRRTGELFF. CDR3 DNA: TGCGCCAGCAGCTCACCCCTGGCGGGAAGACGGACCGGGGAGCTGTTTTTT.

The chain recombines TRBV24-1 with TRBJ1-2, with D possibly being TRBD1 (6 bases). V was cut by 5 bases and J by 8 bases, with 11 bases left in between. CDR1 KGHDR and CDR2 SFDVKD come from the germline V gene. The CDR3 contains 12 residues. CDR3 residues: CATSGPTGGYTF. The CDR3 coding sequence is TGTGCCACCAGTGGACCCACAGGGGGCTACACCTTC.

This clone has just one count. The junction differs from germline at one of its ends, possibly a read error. The J gene is TRBJ2-3, the V gene TRBV2; no reliable D call. Germline-derived CDR1 and CDR2 are SNHLY and FYNNEI. This CDR3 has 12 residues. The CDR3 DNA is TGTGCCAGCACTGAAAACTCAGATACGCAGTATTTT. Encoded protein: CASTENSDTQYF.

The genes are TRBV27 and TRBJ2-7; a weak D match, TRBD1 (5 bases). Deletions cut 4 bases from V and 4 bases from J, with 14 bases between. The CDR3 contains 14 residues. Germline V gene lookup returns CDR1 MNHEY and CDR2 SMNVEV (reference sequence). The CDR3 protein is CASSSLRVRYEQYF. The DNA of the CDR3 is TGTGCCAGCAGTTCCCTCAGGGTAAGGTACGAGCAGTACTTC.

The chain joins TRBV18 to TRBJ2-4; no firm D call. Trimming removed 2 bases from V and 0 bases from J, with 5 bases in between. CDR1 and CDR2 (germline): KGHSH, LQKENI. This CDR3 contains 14 residues. CDR3 sequence reads: CASSPTIAKNIQYF. The CDR3, as DNA: TGTGCCAGCTCACCAACTATAGCCAAAAACATTCAGTACTTC.

The rearrangement joins TRBV7-6 to TRBJ2-7; TRBD2 matches 13 bases. The CDR3 extends over 15 amino acids. The V segment lost 1 base and the J segment 4 bases; nucleotides outside the gene matches: 1. Looked up from germline, CDR1 is SGHVS and CDR2 is FNYEAQ. The CDR3 bases are TGTGCCAGCAGCTTAGGGACTAGCGGGAGATACGAGCAGTACTTC. This translates into CASSLGTSGRYEQYF.

A single count supports this clone. The chain has TRBV28 and TRBJ1-5, with TRBD1 identical over 7 bases. Germline-derived CDR1 and CDR2 are MDHEN and SYDVKM. The CDR3 runs 13 residues. V shed 5 bases and J 6 bases; nucleotides not matched to a gene: 4. As DNA, the CDR3 is TGTGCCAGCAGTACTGGGACAGTTCAGCCCCAGCATTTT. Translated, it gives CASSTGTVQPQHF.

V is TRBV6-5 and J is TRBJ1-4, with a weak D call TRBD1 (5 bases). The CDR3 totals 13 residues. Germline CDR1 is MNHEY and CDR2 is SVGAGI. Trimming took 10 bases from V and 3 from J, leaving 12 bases between them. The CDR3 here is CATQRGSNEKLFF. The CDR3 DNA is TGTGCCACGCAAAGGGGTTCTAATGAAAAACTGTTTTTT.

About this clone: This sample also contains other DNA sequences that code for the same CDR3. V usage is TRBV3-1 (or the pseudogene TRBV3-2) and J usage is TRBJ2-3; no definite D call. CDR3 length: 12 amino acids. Trimming stripped 1 base from V and 5 bases from J, with 4 bases between. Germline V gene lookup returns CDR1 LGHDT and CDR2 YNNKEL (reference sequence). In DNA form, the CDR3 reads TGTGCCAGCAGCCAAGCGGGAGATACGCAGTATTTT. Its translation: CASSQAGDTQYF.

The chain joins TRBV30 to TRBJ2-1; 7 positions match TRBD2. The CDR3 contains 14 residues. The V segment lost 2 bases and the J segment 8 bases; nucleotides outside the gene matches: 9. CDR1 and CDR2 from the germline V gene are GTSNPN and SVGIG (reference sequence). This chain's CDR3 is CAWSSLRETDEQFF. The CDR3 DNA reads as TGTGCCTGGAGTTCGTTGCGGGAGACCGATGAGCAGTTCTTC.

The chain is built from TRBV30 and TRBJ2-7; TRBD1 matches 9 bases. Unmatched junction bases numbered 8, after V lost 3 bases and J lost 5 bases. This CDR3 spans 14 amino acids. Germline loops: CDR1 GTSNPN, CDR2 SVGIG (reference sequence). CDR3 DNA sequence: TGTGCCTGGAGCGTACAGGGGGCGAGACACGAGCAGTACTTC. Its translation is CAWSVQGARHEQYF. Complete variable domain (other parts from reference TRBV30 and TRBJ2-7): SQTIHQWPATLVQPVGSPLSLECTVEGTSNPNLYWYRQAAGRGLQLLFYSVGIGQISSEVPQNLSASRPQDRQFILSSKKLLLSDSGFYLCAWSVQGARHEQYFGPGTRLTVT.

This clone was seen more than once but under ten times. The chain carries TRBV11-2 and TRBJ2-5; possibly TRBD2 for D (6 bases). The germline V gene encodes CDR1 SGHAT and CDR2 FQNNGV. There are 15 residues in the CDR3. Trimming took 6 bases from V and 1 from J, leaving 15 bases between them. CDR3: CASRPRDSFQETQYF. For the CDR3, the DNA is TGTGCCAGCAGACCTCGGGACTCCTTCCAAGAGACCCAGTACTTC. The whole variable domain, remainder taken from reference TRBV11-2 and TRBJ2-5, is EAGVAQSPRYKIIEKRQSVAFWCNPISGHATLYWYQQILGQGPKLLIQFQNNGVVDDSQLPKDRFSAERLKGVDSTLKIQPAKLEDSAVYLCASRPRDSFQETQYFGPGTRLLVL.

The chain couples TRBV6-5 to TRBJ2-3; D might be TRBD2 (6 bases). V was shortened by 6 bases and J by 2 bases, with 12 bases between the two germline ends. In germline, CDR1 is MNHEY, CDR2 SVGAGI. This CDR3 is 14 amino acids long. The DNA of the CDR3 is TGTGCCAGCAGGCCCGGGGGTGACACAGATACGCAGTATTTT. The encoded protein is CASRPGGDTDTQYF.

This sequence joins TRBV15 and TRBJ1-5; D uncertain. Looked up from germline, CDR1 is LNHNV and CDR2 is YYDKDF (reference sequence). The CDR3 totals 14 residues. Trimming cost V 5 bases and J 3 bases, with 11 bases left between them. CDR3: CATSFGLHNQPQHF. The DNA of the CDR3 is TGTGCCACCAGCTTTGGGCTACACAATCAGCCCCAGCATTTT.

The rearrangement joins TRBV5-1 to TRBJ2-5; 10 bases line up with TRBD2. The germline V gene has CDR1 SGHRS and CDR2 YFSETQ. Trimming took 4 bases from V and 5 from J; bases not matched to a gene: 5. This CDR3 is 14 amino acids long. CDR3 DNA sequence: TGCGCCAGCAGCCCTACTAGCGGGGATGAGACCCAGTACTTC. This translates into CASSPTSGDETQYF.

The V call is TRBV9, the J call TRBJ2-3; 8 positions match TRBD2. Germline V gene sequence: CDR1 SGDLS, CDR2 YYNGEE. Trimming took 0 bases from V and 5 from J; bases not matched to a gene: 11. The CDR3 extends over 17 amino acids. CDR3 sequence reads: CASSVGGSSGRVDTQYF. For the CDR3, the DNA is TGTGCCAGCAGCGTAGGAGGGTCTTCCGGGAGGGTAGATACGCAGTATTTT. The complete variable domain, with remaining parts taken from reference TRBV9 and TRBJ2-3, reads DSGVTQTPKHLITATGQRVTLRCSPRSGDLSVYWYQQSLDQGLQFLIQYYNGEERAKGNILERFSAQQFPDLHSELNLSSLELGDSALYFCASSVGGSSGRVDTQYFGPGTRLTVL.

The CDR3 DNA reads TGTGCCAGCAGTTTTGGTCGGGGAGGCTACACCTTC. It codes for CASSFGRGGYTF. J is TRBJ1-2 and V is TRBV12-3 or TRBV12-4; D gene unclear. This CDR3 has 12 residues. Trimming shortened V by 3 bases and J by 8 bases, and 10 bases separated the two germline ends.

This chain links TRBV28 with TRBJ2-7; 11 nucleotides align to TRBD1. CDR1 and CDR2 (germline): MDHEN, SYDVKM. The CDR3 sequence is 15 residues long. The V segment lost 3 bases and the J segment 6 bases; nucleotides outside the gene matches: 7. The CDR3 here is CASSLPGTGGIEQYF. CDR3 bases: TGTGCCAGCAGTTTGCCCGGGACAGGGGGAATCGAGCAGTACTTC.

This chain joins TRBV20-1 and TRBJ2-5, with 7 bases fitting TRBD2. The junction had 6 bases not matched to a gene; V was cut back by 3 bases and J by 5 bases. The CDR3 length is 13 residues. From germline, CDR1 is DFQATT and CDR2 SNEGSKA (reference sequence). CDR3: CSASRGGKETQYF. The DNA for the CDR3 is TGCAGTGCTAGTCGGGGAGGGAAGGAGACCCAGTACTTC.

This clone came up once. The chain carries TRBV30 and TRBJ1-2; D remains unclear. Trimming shortened V by 0 bases and J by 8 bases, and 10 bases separated the two germline ends. Germline lookup yields CDR1 GTSNPN and CDR2 SVGIG (reference sequence). This CDR3 contains 12 residues. In nucleotides, the CDR3 is TGTGCCTGGAGTGTCGTCAATGGCGGCTACACCTTC. Amino acid sequence: CAWSVVNGGYTF.

This chain connects TRBV10-2 to TRBJ2-5, with 11 positions matching TRBD1. Germline lookup yields CDR1 WSHSY and CDR2 SAAADI. J lost 5 bases, V lost 4 bases, and 6 bases had no gene match. The CDR3 has 15 residues. The CDR3 here is CASSAPGTGGETQYF. In DNA, the CDR3 is TGCGCCAGCAGTGCTCCTGGGACAGGGGGGGAGACCCAGTACTTC.

The chain carries TRBV9 and TRBJ2-2; D might be TRBD1 (5 bases). The CDR3 sequence is 18 residues long. Trimming took 3 bases from V and 4 from J, leaving 22 bases between them. In germline, CDR1 is SGDLS, CDR2 YYNGEE. The CDR3 DNA follows: TGTGCCAGCAGCGGAGTGGGGCACTGGGCTGGTGGCACCGGGGAGCTGTTTTTT. Translating gives CASSGVGHWAGGTGELFF.